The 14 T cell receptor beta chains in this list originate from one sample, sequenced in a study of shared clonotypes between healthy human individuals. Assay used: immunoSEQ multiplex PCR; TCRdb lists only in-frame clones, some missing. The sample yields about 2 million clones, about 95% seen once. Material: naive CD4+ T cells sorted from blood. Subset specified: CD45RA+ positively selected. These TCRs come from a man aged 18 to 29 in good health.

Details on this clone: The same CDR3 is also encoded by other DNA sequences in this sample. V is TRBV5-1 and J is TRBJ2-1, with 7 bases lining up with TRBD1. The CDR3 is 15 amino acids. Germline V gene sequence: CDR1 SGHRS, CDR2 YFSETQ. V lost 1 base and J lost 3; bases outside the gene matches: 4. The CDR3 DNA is TGCGCCAGCAGCTTGCCCAGGGACAGCTACAATGAGCAGTTCTTC. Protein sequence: CASSLPRDSYNEQFF. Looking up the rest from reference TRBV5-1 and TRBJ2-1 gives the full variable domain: KAGVTQTPRYLIKTRGQQVTLSCSPISGHRSVSWYQQTPGQGLQFLFEYFSETQRNKGNFPGRFSGRQFSNSRSEMNVSTLELGDSALYLCASSLPRDSYNEQFFGPGTRLTVL.

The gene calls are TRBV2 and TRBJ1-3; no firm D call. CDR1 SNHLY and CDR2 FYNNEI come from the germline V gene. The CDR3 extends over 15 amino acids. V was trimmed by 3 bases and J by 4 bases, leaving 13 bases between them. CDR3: CASSEERTRGNTIYF. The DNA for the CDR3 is TGTGCCAGCAGTGAGGAACGGACCCGGGGAAACACCATATATTTT.

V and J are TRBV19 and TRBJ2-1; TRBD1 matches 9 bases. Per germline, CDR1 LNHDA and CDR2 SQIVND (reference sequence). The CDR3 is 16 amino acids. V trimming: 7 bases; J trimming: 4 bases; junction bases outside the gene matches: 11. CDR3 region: CASTRFGTGTYNEQFF. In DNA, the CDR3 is TGTGCCAGTACCAGATTTGGGACAGGGACTTACAATGAGCAGTTCTTC.

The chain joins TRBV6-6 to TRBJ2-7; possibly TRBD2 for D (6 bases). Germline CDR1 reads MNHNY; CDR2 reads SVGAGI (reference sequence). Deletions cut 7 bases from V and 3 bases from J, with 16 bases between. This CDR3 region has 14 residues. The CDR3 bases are TGTGCCAGCATGGGTTACGGGAGATACTACGAGCAGTACTTC. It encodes CASMGYGRYYEQYF.

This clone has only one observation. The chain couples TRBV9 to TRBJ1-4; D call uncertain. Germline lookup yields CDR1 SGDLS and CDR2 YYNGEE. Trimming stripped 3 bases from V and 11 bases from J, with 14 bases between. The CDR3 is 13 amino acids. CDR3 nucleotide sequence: TGTGCCAGCAGCGGGCCTCTCGGGAAGAAACTGTTTTTT. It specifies CASSGPLGKKLFF.

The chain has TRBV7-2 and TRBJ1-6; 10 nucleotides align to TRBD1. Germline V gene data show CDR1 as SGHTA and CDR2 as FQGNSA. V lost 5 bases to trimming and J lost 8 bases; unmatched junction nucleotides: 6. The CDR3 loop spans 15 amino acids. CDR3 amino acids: CASSEPGQGYSPLHF. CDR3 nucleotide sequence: TGTGCCAGCAGCGAACCGGGACAGGGGTATTCACCCCTCCACTTT.

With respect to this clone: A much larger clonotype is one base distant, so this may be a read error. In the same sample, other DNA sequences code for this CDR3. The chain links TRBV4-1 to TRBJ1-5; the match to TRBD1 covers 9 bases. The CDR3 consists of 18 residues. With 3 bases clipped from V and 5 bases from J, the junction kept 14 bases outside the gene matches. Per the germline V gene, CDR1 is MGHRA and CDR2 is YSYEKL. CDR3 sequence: CASSHGPGQGLAHQPQHF. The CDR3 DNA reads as TGCGCCAGCAGCCACGGCCCGGGACAGGGATTAGCACATCAGCCCCAGCATTTT.

The CDR3 here is CAISDTAGINNEQFF. For the CDR3, the DNA is TGTGCCATCAGTGATACCGCGGGGATAAACAATGAGCAGTTCTTC. V gene TRBV10-3 combines with J gene TRBJ2-1; possibly TRBD2 for D (6 bases). The CDR3 extends over 15 amino acids. The germline CDR1 and CDR2 sequences are ENHRY and SYGVKD. V gave up 3 bases and J gave up 5 bases, with 14 bases separating them.

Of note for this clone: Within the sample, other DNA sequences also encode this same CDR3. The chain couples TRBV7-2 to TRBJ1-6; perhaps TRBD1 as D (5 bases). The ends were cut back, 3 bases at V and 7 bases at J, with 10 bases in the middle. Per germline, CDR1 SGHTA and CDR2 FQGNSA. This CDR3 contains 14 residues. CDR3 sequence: CASSFGTENSPLHF. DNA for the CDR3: TGTGCCAGCAGCTTCGGGACGGAAAATTCACCCCTCCACTTT.

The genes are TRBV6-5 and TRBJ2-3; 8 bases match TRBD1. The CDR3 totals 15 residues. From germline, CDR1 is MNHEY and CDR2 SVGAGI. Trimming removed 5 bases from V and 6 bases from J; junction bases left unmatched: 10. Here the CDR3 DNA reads TGTGCCAGCAGTCAGAGGACAGGGAGGATGGATACGCAGTATTTT. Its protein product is CASSQRTGRMDTQYF.

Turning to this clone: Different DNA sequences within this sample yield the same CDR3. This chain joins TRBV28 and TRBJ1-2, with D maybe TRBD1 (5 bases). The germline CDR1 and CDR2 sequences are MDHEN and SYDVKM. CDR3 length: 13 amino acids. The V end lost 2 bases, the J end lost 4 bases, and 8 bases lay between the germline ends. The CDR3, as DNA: TGTGCCAGCAGTTTAGGCGGGGGCTATGGCTACACCTTC. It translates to CASSLGGGYGYTF.

CDR3 region: CASSEGAWEKETQYF. The CDR3 coding sequence is TGTGCCAGCAGCGAGGGGGCGTGGGAAAAAGAGACCCAGTACTTC. The gene calls are TRBV11-3 and TRBJ2-5; TRBD1 matches at 7 bases. CDR1 and CDR2 from the germline V gene are SGHNT and YENEEA. V dropped 5 bases and J dropped 3; count of bases not matched to a gene: 9. CDR3 length: 15 amino acids.

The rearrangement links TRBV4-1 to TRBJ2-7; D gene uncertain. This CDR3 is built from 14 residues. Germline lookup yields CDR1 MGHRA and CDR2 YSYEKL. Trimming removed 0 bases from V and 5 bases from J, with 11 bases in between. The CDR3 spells CASSQDLIGHEQYF. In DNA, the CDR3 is TGCGCCAGCAGCCAAGATCTCATTGGACACGAGCAGTACTTC.

The CDR3 protein is CASSYLEGRNSPLHF. The CDR3 DNA reads as TGTGCCAGCAGTTACTTAGAGGGGAGGAATTCACCCCTCCACTTT. The chain is built from TRBV6-5 and TRBJ1-6, with D tentatively TRBD1 (5 bases). The CDR3 sequence is 15 residues long. CDR1 is MNHEY and CDR2 is SVGAGI in the germline V gene. The germline V and J ends were trimmed by 1 base and 7 bases, with 11 bases remaining between them.